A selection of T cell receptor beta chains follows, all from one sample in a study of PD-1 blockade in mismatch repair-deficient tumors. The table came from immunoSEQ multiplex PCR; TCRdb's copy has only in-frame clones and leaves some out. The sample consists of around 48,000 clones, approximately 80% of them appearing once. The sample consisted of peripheral blood, taken 4 weeks after starting pembrolizumab. The receptor set was obtained from an adult with mismatch repair-deficient cancer. Each CDR3 is given with its conserved first and last residue. A D gene is named only where the DNA matches it firmly. The size field is filled for only some rows; it gives once, few, many or a size class.

>few|TRBJ1-4|TRBD1|TRBV29-1
TGCAGCGGGAGACAGGGGGCGAGTGAAAAACTGTTTTTT
CSGRQGASEKLFF
>NA|TRBJ2-1|NA|TRBV14
TGTGCCAGCAGCCAAGGATACGGTTCACTTGTGGATGAGCAGTTCTTC
CASSQGYGSLVDEQFF
>NA|TRBJ2-6|TRBD1|TRBV10-1
TGCGCCAGCAGTGGTGGGACAGGGGGCTCTGGGGCCAACGTCCTGACTTTC
CASSGGTGGSGANVLTF
>NA|TRBJ2-7|NA|TRBV7-2
TGTGCCAGCAGCTTCAAGTACGAGCAGTACTTC
CASSFKYEQYF
>NA|TRBJ1-2|NA|TRBV7-6
TGTGCCAGCAGCTTGGGAGGGATGAGAGGCTACACCTTC
CASSLGGMRGYTF
>NA|TRBJ1-5|NA|TRBV15
TGTGCCACCGCCTCAGGGTATAGCAATCAGCCCCAGCATTTT
CATASGYSNQPQHF
>once|TRBJ2-7|NA|TRBV5-4
TGTGCCAGCAGCCTAGGGACACCCTATGACCCCTACGAGCAGTACTTC
CASSLGTPYDPYEQYF
>once|TRBJ1-5|NA|TRBV11-2
TGTGCCAGCAGCTTAGTGAAGGGGCCGGGAAATCAGCCCCAGCATTTT
CASSLVKGPGNQPQHF
>few|TRBJ2-3|TRBD2|TRBV9
TGTGCCAGCACCCTCGGGCTAGCGGGAGTTACAGATACGCAGTATTTT
CASTLGLAGVTDTQYF
>once|TRBJ2-1|TRBD2|TRBV5-1
TGCGCCAGCAGCTTGGGGACTAGCGGGGTATACTACAATGAGCAGTTCTTC
CASSLGTSGVYYNEQFF
>NA|TRBJ2-5|TRBD2|TRBV9
TGTGCCAGCAGCCCAACGAGCGGGAGAGTTCAAGAGACCCAGTACTTC
CASSPTSGRVQETQYF
>once|TRBJ2-1|NA|TRBV29-1
TGCAGCGTTGAACCCCCGGCTAGCCTGATGAATGAGCAGTTCTTC
CSVEPPASLMNEQFF
>NA|TRBJ2-1|TRBD2|TRBV7-8
TGTGCCAGCAGCTGGAGGACTAGCTCCTACAATGAGCAGTTCTTC
CASSWRTSSYNEQFF
>few|TRBJ2-3|NA|TRBV20-1
TGCAGTGCTAGAGATGCAGATACGCAGTATTTT
CSARDADTQYF
>NA|TRBJ1-1|TRBD1|TRBV7-2
TGTGCCAGCAGCTTACGCGGACAGGGTGGTTTCACTGAAGCTTTCTTT
CASSLRGQGGFTEAFF
>NA|TRBJ1-1|NA|TRBV7-9
TGTGCCAGCAGCTCATACAGGCCTATGAACACTGAAGCTTTCTTT
CASSSYRPMNTEAFF
>few|TRBJ2-1|NA|TRBV10-1
TGCGCCAGCAGTAGGGGGTCCTACAATGAGCAGTTCTTC
CASSRGSYNEQFF
>NA|TRBJ2-5|NA|TRBV6-5
TGTGCCAGCAGTTACCACGGACAAGAGACCCAGTACTTC
CASSYHGQETQYF
>NA|TRBJ2-1|NA|TRBV5-1
TGCGCCAGCAGCTTAAACCCCGAGCCCCCCTACAATGAGCAGTTCTTC
CASSLNPEPPYNEQFF
>NA|TRBJ1-4|NA|TRBV7-2
TGTGCCAGCAGCTTAGTATCCAGGGGCTTTAATGAAAAACTGTTTTTT
CASSLVSRGFNEKLFF
>NA|TRBJ2-3|TRBD2|TRBV5-1
TGCGCCAGCAGCTTAACCTTCGGGACTACTTACACAGATACGCAGTATTTT
CASSLTFGTTYTDTQYF
>medium-sized|TRBJ2-7|TRBD1|TRBV11-3
TGTGCCAGCAGCCGGGGGACAGGAACCTACGAGCAGTACTTC
CASSRGTGTYEQYF
>NA|TRBJ2-1|NA|TRBV5-1
TGCGCCAGCAGCTTGGTAACCGGACTATCCGGCGATGAGCAGTTCTTC
CASSLVTGLSGDEQFF
>few|TRBJ1-1|NA|TRBV27
TGTGCCAGCAGATTGGGCACTGAAGCTTTCTTT
CASRLGTEAFF
>NA|TRBJ2-7|NA|TRBV18
TGTGCCAGCTCACCAACAAGAGACGGAACCTACGAGCAGTACTTC
CASSPTRDGTYEQYF
>NA|TRBJ1-2|NA|TRBV19
TGTGCCAGTAGTATTGGGGGGCCTTATGGCTACACCTTC
CASSIGGPYGYTF
>NA|TRBJ2-7|TRBD1|TRBV6-6
TGTGCCAGCAGTTCGATACAGGGGCCCTACGAGCAGTACTTC
CASSSIQGPYEQYF
>NA|TRBJ2-7|NA|TRBV2
TGTGCCAGCAGTAAAAGATCCTACGAGCAGTACTTC
CASSKRSYEQYF
>NA|TRBJ2-3|NA|TRBV29-1
TGCAGCGTTGCCCCTTCGAGGCTAGTGGGAAGGGGCACAGATACGCAGTATTTT
CSVAPSRLVGRGTDTQYF
>NA|TRBJ2-3|TRBD2|TRBV29-1
TGCAGCGTTGAAAGCCGCGGGAGTGGTAATACGCAGTATTTT
CSVESRGSGNTQYF
>NA|TRBJ2-3|NA|TRBV7-2
TGTGCCAGCAGCTCCCTCGGGAGACCCCTGGGAGATACGCAGTATTTT
CASSSLGRPLGDTQYF
>NA|TRBJ2-5|TRBD1|TRBV7-3
TGTGCCAGCAGCCTCGGGACAGGGGGGGCCCAGTACTTC
CASSLGTGGAQYF
>once|TRBJ2-3|NA|TRBV6-5
TGTGCCAGCAGTTACTCGTTCGGAACAGATACGCAGTATTTT
CASSYSFGTDTQYF
>NA|TRBJ1-2|NA|TRBV5-1
TGCGCCAGCAGCCCTCTCCGGGATTATGGCTACACCTTC
CASSPLRDYGYTF
>few|TRBJ1-5|NA|TRBV29-1
TGCAGCGTTGGGGGGTCAGGAAATCAGCCCCAGCATTTT
CSVGGSGNQPQHF
>NA|TRBJ2-3|NA|TRBV7-9
TGTGCCAGCAGCCAGCAGACAGATACGCAGTATTTT
CASSQQTDTQYF
>NA|TRBJ2-7|NA|TRBV5-1
TGCGCCAGCAGCGAAAGAGACAGGTCGAAAGCCTACGAGCAGTACTTC
CASSERDRSKAYEQYF
>NA|TRBJ1-1|TRBD1|TRBV30
TGTGCCTGGAGTATACCCTCCAGGGGGCGGACTGAAGCTTTCTTT
CAWSIPSRGRTEAFF
>NA|TRBJ2-1|TRBD2|TRBV5-1
TGCGCCAGCAGCGTGGGACTAGCGGGGTCCAATGAGCAGTTCTTC
CASSVGLAGSNEQFF
>NA|TRBJ1-5|NA|TRBV19
TGTGCCAGTAGGTCCTCACAGAGCAATCAGCCCCAGCATTTT
CASRSSQSNQPQHF
>medium-sized|TRBJ1-5|NA|TRBV11-1
TGTGCCAGCAGCTTGGGGGCGAATCAGCCCCAGCATTTT
CASSLGANQPQHF
>NA|TRBJ2-2|TRBD2|TRBV18
TGTGCCAGCTCACCCCAACTAGCGGGAGGAACCACCGGGGAGCTGTTTTTT
CASSPQLAGGTTGELFF
>NA|TRBJ1-2|NA|TRBV6-1
TGTGCCAGCAGTGGGGGGCTCTTCTATGGCTACACCTTC
CASSGGLFYGYTF
>NA|TRBJ2-1|NA|TRBV15
TGTGCCACCAGCAGAGTGTCAGGGACGGCCGGGTATGAGCAGTTCTTC
CATSRVSGTAGYEQFF
>NA|TRBJ2-5|TRBD1|TRBV7-2
TGTGCCAGCAGCTTAGCGCTGGGACAGGGGGAGGAGACCCAGTACTTC
CASSLALGQGEETQYF
>medium-sized|TRBJ2-7|TRBD1|TRBV29-1
TGCAGCGTCCTTAAGATGGGGACAGGGGCCTACGAGCAGTACTTC
CSVLKMGTGAYEQYF
>NA|TRBJ2-5|NA|TRBV11-2
TGTGCCAGCAGCTCCTACCGGCTACAAAGTCAAGAGACCCAGTACTTC
CASSSYRLQSQETQYF
>few|TRBJ1-5|NA|TRBV7-9
TGTGCCAGCAGCTTGAACAGCATGGAGCCCCAGCATTTT
CASSLNSMEPQHF
>NA|TRBJ1-2|NA|TRBV9
TGTGCCAGCAGCCCCACTGACAGATTTAACTATGGCTACACCTTC
CASSPTDRFNYGYTF
>NA|TRBJ1-4|NA|TRBV5-6
TGTGCCAGCAGCTTAAGCCCCAGGAATGAAAAACTGTTTTTT
CASSLSPRNEKLFF
>NA|TRBJ1-1|NA|TRBV10-3
TGTGCCATCAGTGGAAAACAGGGCGGGGGCCGACCTATGAACACTGAAGCTTTCTTT
CAISGKQGGGRPMNTEAFF
>NA|TRBJ1-2|NA|TRBV30
TGTGCCTGGATTACCCGAGGGCGGAAAAACTATGGCTACACCTTC
CAWITRGRKNYGYTF
>NA|TRBJ2-7|NA|TRBV9
TGTGCCAGCAGCACGGGACGGGGCTCCTACGAGCAGTACTTC
CASSTGRGSYEQYF
>NA|TRBJ2-1|NA|TRBV19
TGTGCCAGTATCGGGAGCTCCTACAATGAGCAGTTCTTC
CASIGSSYNEQFF
>few|TRBJ2-3|NA|TRBV5-1
TGCGCCAGCAGCTTGGGGGGAATCAAAGATACGCAGTATTTT
CASSLGGIKDTQYF
>NA|TRBJ1-3|NA|TRBV30
TGTGCCTGGAGGGAGGGACGGGGTATCGGAAACACCATATATTTT
CAWREGRGIGNTIYF
>NA|TRBJ1-1|NA|TRBV7-8
TGTGCCAGCAGCTCTTTCGACACAAACACTGAAGCTTTCTTT
CASSSFDTNTEAFF
>NA|TRBJ2-1|NA|TRBV20-1
TGCAGTGCTAGATGGGACAATGAGCAGTTCTTC
CSARWDNEQFF
>NA|TRBJ2-4|NA|TRBV6-1
TGTGCCAGCAGTGAAGGCCCCTCTGCGGGGAGCATTCAGTACTTC
CASSEGPSAGSIQYF